This T cell receptor (beta chain) was captured by sequencing in a study of cytomegalovirus exposure and HLA in healthy donors. About the research overall: The same platform was used for the approximately 110 validation repertoires and the 500 to 700 first-cohort repertoires, a later analysis reported. Findings and caveats of the study: In the approximately 120 validation repertoires, a later analysis found that first-cohort TCR clusters tended to co-occur. Per published reports, the classifier diagnosed cytomegalovirus status with high specificity and sensitivity. 164 TCR beta chains were listed as cytomegalovirus-associated.

Turning to this clone: Its antigen remains unidentified.

The protocol was immunoSEQ multiplex PCR, while the TCRdb copy is restricted to in-frame clones and leaves out a portion. The sample holds a few hundred thousand clones; roughly 90% are singletons and the top ten take 0.75% to 0.85%. This CDR3 comprises 14 residues. The V gene's germline CDR1 is MGHRA and CDR2 YSYEKL. Trimming removed 1 base from V and 7 bases from J; junction bases left unmatched: 3. This TCR derives from a woman younger than 30 in good health and CMV-seronegative. The sample comprised PBMCs. This chain uses TRBV4-1 with TRBJ1-5, with 8 positions matching TRBD1. The CDR3 loop reads CASSQGTGKQPQHF. DNA for the CDR3: TGCGCCAGCAGCCAAGGGACAGGGAAGCAGCCCCAGCATTTT.